The 10 T cell receptor gamma chains below were found in one sample sequenced in a study of gamma delta lymphoproliferative disorders and STAT genes. TCRdb called clones anew from the multiplex PCR reads with CATT. The sample lists several hundred gamma-chain clones, around an eighth seen once, with approximately 23% in the top ten. The receptor sequences were amplified from genomic DNA of peripheral blood mononuclear cells. The material sequenced was blood. These receptors originate from a human donor in good health.

This clone is labeled medium-sized. The chain links TRGV8 to TRGJ1 or TRGJ2. TCRdb gives no J gene; it was assigned here by matching the DNA to germline. The germline V gene has CDR1 VENAVY and CDR2 YDSYNSRV. The CDR3 is 17 residues long. J gave up 3 bases and V 5 bases, and 19 bases lay outside the gene matches. The CDR3 DNA reads as TGTGCCACCTGGGCCCCGGAACCCGGTGGCTTTTATTATAAGAAACTCTTT. Protein: CATWAPEPGGFYYKKLF.

In its sample, this clone is large (0.1 to 1%). The gene calls are TRGV10 and TRGJP1. Since TCRdb gives no J gene, matching the DNA to germline was used here to assign it. TRGV10 falls under the ORF class, with uncertain function. The CDR3 has 9 amino acids. As DNA, the CDR3 is TGTACCACTGGTTGGTTCAAGATATTT. The encoded protein is CTTGWFKIF.

In this sample, this clone is large. This chain uses TRGV10 with TRGJ1 or TRGJ2. Here the J gene was assigned by germline matching of the DNA, as TCRdb has none. TRGV10 is designated an ORF whose function remains uncertain. The CDR3 sequence is 20 residues long. V shed 8 bases, J shed 0 bases, and the junction held 26 bases outside the gene matches. CDR3 sequence (DNA): TGTGCTGCGTGGGATTATACGGTCCGTCGTCCGTACGAGAATTATTATAAGAAACTCTTT. Translation gives CAAWDYTVRRPYENYYKKLF.

By share, this clone counts as medium-sized (0.01 to 0.1%). This rearrangement joins TRGV8 to TRGJ1 or TRGJ2. TCRdb carries no J gene annotation; the J gene was assigned here by matching the DNA with germline. This CDR3 contains 15 residues. V was clipped by 2 bases and J by 3 bases; unmatched bases: 10. The germline V gene encodes CDR1 VENAVY and CDR2 YDSYNSRV. The CDR3 coding sequence is TGTGCCACCTGGGATATGAGTCGCGTTTATTATAAGAAACTCTTT. Translated, it gives CATWDMSRVYYKKLF.

This clone qualifies as large. The V gene reported is TRGV10; the J gene is uncalled. TRGV10 is an ORF, with its function uncertain. This CDR3 is built from 9 residues. For the CDR3, the DNA is TGTGCTGCGTGGGACCCTCCACTCTTT. Translation: CAAWDPPLF.

By share, this clone ranks as medium-sized. This sequence joins TRGV3 and TRGJ1 or TRGJ2. The J gene, missing from TCRdb, was assigned here through DNA to germline matching. The CDR3 consists of 12 residues. Trimming cost V 3 bases and J 4 bases; bases outside gene matches: 3. CDR1 is VTNTFY, CDR2 YDVSTARD, per germline (reference sequence). CDR3 sequence: CATWDWYYKKLF. The CDR3 DNA sequence: TGTGCCACCTGGGACTGGTATTATAAGAAACTCTTT.

The chain links TRGV3 to TRGJ1 or TRGJ2. Here the J gene came from matching the DNA to germline, since TCRdb omits it. The germline V gene has CDR1 VTNTFY and CDR2 YDVSTARD (reference sequence). The J segment lost 7 bases and the V segment lost 1 base, leaving 1 base of the junction unmatched. CDR3 length: 11 residues. CDR3 bases: TGTGCCACCTGGGACAGATATAAGAAACTCTTT. Translating gives CATWDRYKKLF.

This clone is classed as medium-sized. The chain uses TRGV4 and TRGJ1 or TRGJ2. As TCRdb names no J gene, one was assigned here on the basis of a DNA match to germline. V was clipped by 5 bases and J by 0 bases; unmatched bases: 7. The CDR3 contains 14 residues. Per germline, CDR1 EGSTGY and CDR2 YDSYTSSV. The CDR3 protein is CATWAPRNYYKKLF. DNA for the CDR3: TGTGCCACCTGGGCCCCGAGGAATTATTATAAGAAACTCTTT.

Sample share makes this clone large. The chain has TRGV10 and TRGJ1 or TRGJ2. TCRdb records no J gene; here it was assigned by comparing the DNA to germline. TRGV10 is an ORF, and what it does is uncertain. The V segment lost 9 bases and the J segment 3 bases; nucleotides outside the gene matches: 3. The CDR3 runs to 11 residues. The CDR3 is CAACSYYKKLF. The CDR3 bases are TGTGCTGCGTGCTCTTATTATAAGAAACTCTTT.

This clone qualifies as medium-sized. The V and J genes are TRGV9 and TRGJP. Assignment of the J gene here rests on matching the DNA to germline, because TCRdb gives none. Germline assignment: CDR1 GITISATS and CDR2 ISYDGTV (reference sequence). The CDR3 is made up of 17 amino acids. The V gene end was trimmed by 0 bases and the J gene end by 5 bases; junction bases not matched to a gene: 4. In DNA form, the CDR3 reads TGTGCCTTGTGGGAGGTGCATGAAGAGTTGGGCAAAAAAATCAAGGTATTT. Protein product: CALWEVHEELGKKIKVF.